This TCR beta chain was observed in a study of T cell responses to AZD1222 COVID-19 vaccine. Study-level findings and limits: Nearly half of spike-specific TCRs reportedly go after variant regions that carry no mutations. Possibly, clonal diversity was underestimated; donors were largely white British and included more females. Baseline seropositivity occurred in only six AZD1222 recipients.

The repertoire was sequenced with immunoSEQ multiplex PCR; TCRdb's copy has only in-frame clones and lacks some. This table holds 85,000 to 120,000 clones, almost 85% found once. In the case of this clone: What it recognizes is unknown.

This CDR3 has 16 residues. V lost 2 bases, J lost 6 bases, and 11 bases stayed unmatched. Germline V gives CDR1 WSHSY, CDR2 SAAADI. This TCR was recovered from an adult in good health. The sample in question was peripheral blood, obtained on day 0 of AZD1222 vaccination. The chain couples TRBV10-2 to TRBJ2-3, with 7 bases lining up with TRBD1. CDR3 loop: CASSEDQGVRLDTQYF. The CDR3 DNA sequence: TGCGCCAGCAGTGAGGACCAGGGGGTCCGTTTGGATACGCAGTATTTT.